This T cell receptor (beta chain) was sequenced for a study of cytomegalovirus exposure and HLA in healthy donors. Germline CDR1 MNHEY, CDR2 SVGAGI. CDR3 length: 14 amino acids. The primer mix had 60 Vbeta and 13 Jbeta primers. The protocol was immunoSEQ multiplex PCR, while the TCRdb copy is restricted to in-frame clones and leaves out a portion. The profile shows almost 200,000 clones, roughly 77% of them singletons. Only one count was recorded for this clone. This chain joins TRBV6-5 and TRBJ2-5; TRBD1 agrees at 9 bases. Judging by the DNA end, TRBJ2-7 fits better; the J call may be wrong. The sequence was obtained from a male donor in good health and CMV-seropositive. The sequenced material came from PBMCs. The CDR3 loop is CASSTDYRGPEQYF. In nucleotides, the CDR3 is TGTGCCAGCAGCACCGACTACAGGGGGCCCGAGCAGTACTTC.